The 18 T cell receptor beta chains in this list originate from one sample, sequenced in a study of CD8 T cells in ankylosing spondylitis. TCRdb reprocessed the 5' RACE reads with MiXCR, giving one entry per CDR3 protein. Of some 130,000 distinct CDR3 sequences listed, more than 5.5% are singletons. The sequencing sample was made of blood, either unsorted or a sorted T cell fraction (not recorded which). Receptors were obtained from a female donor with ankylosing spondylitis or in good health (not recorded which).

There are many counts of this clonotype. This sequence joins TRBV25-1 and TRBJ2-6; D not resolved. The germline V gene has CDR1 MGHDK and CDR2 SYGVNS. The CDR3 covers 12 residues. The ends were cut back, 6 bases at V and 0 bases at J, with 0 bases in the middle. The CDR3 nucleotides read TGTGCCAGCAGCTCTGGGGCCAACGTCCTGACTTTC. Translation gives CASSSGANVLTF. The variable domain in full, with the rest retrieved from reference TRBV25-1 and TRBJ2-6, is EADIYQTPRYLVIGTGKKITLECSQTMGHDKMYWYQQDPGMELHLIHYSYGVNSTEKGDLSSESTVSRIRTEHFPLTLESARPSHTSQYLCASSSGANVLTFGAGSRLTVL.

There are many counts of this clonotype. CDR3 loop: CASSFRLPGTDTQYF. The CDR3 coding sequence is TGTGCCAGCAGTTTTCGGCTGCCAGGCACAGATACGCAGTATTTT. The rearrangement joins TRBV12-3 or TRBV12-4 to TRBJ2-3; D gene unclear. The CDR3 is made up of 15 amino acids. Trimming removed 3 bases at V and 1 base at J, with 11 bases between.

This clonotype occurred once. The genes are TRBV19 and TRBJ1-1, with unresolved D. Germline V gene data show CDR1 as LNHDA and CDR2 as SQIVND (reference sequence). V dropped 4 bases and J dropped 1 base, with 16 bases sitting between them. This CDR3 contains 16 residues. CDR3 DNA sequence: TGTGCCAGTAGTACATACAGAGCTCAGAAGAACACTGAAGCTTTCTTT. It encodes CASSTYRAQKNTEAFF. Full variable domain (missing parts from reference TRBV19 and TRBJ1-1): DGGITQSPKYLFRKEGQNVTLSCEQNLNHDAMYWYRQDPGQGLRLIYYSQIVNDFQKGDIAEGYSVSREKKESFPLTVTSAQKNPTAFYLCASSTYRAQKNTEAFFGQGTRLTVV.

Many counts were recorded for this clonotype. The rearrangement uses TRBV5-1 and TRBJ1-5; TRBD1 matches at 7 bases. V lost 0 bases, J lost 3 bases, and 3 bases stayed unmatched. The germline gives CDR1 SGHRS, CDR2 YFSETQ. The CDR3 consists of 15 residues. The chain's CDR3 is CASSLGTGLNQPQHF. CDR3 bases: TGCGCCAGCAGCTTGGGGACAGGACTCAATCAGCCCCAGCATTTT.

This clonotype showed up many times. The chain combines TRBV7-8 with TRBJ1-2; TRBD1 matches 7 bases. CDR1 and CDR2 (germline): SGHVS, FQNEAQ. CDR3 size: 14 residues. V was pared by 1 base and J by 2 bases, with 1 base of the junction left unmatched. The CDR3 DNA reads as TGTGCCAGCAGCTTAGACAGGGGAAACTATGGCTACACCTTC. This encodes CASSLDRGNYGYTF. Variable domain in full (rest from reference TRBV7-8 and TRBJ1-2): GAGVSQSPRYKVAKRGQDVALRCDPISGHVSLFWYQQALGQGPEFLTYFQNEAQLDKSGLPSDRFFAERPEGSVSTLKIQRTQQEDSAVYLCASSLDRGNYGYTFGSGTRLTVV.

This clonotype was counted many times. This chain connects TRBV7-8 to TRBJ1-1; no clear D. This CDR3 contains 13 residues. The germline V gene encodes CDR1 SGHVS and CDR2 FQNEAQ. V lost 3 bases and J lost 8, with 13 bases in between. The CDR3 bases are TGTGCCAGCAGCTTCCATGACGTTAGAGAAGCTTTCTTT. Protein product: CASSFHDVREAFF.

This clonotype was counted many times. CDR3 loop: CSASSPGLGYEQYF. DNA for the CDR3: TGCAGTGCTAGTTCCCCGGGACTAGGATACGAGCAGTACTTC. The gene calls are TRBV20-1 and TRBJ2-7; 8 nucleotides line up with TRBD2. The CDR3 runs 14 residues. CDR1 and CDR2 from the germline V gene are DFQATT and SNEGSKA (reference sequence). Unmatched junction bases numbered 8, after V lost 3 bases and J lost 4 bases.

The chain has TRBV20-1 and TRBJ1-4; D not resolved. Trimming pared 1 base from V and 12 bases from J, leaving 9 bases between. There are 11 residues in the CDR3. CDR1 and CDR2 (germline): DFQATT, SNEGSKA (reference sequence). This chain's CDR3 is CSARGDAQLFF. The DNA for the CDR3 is TGCAGTGCTAGAGGGGATGCTCAACTGTTTTTT.

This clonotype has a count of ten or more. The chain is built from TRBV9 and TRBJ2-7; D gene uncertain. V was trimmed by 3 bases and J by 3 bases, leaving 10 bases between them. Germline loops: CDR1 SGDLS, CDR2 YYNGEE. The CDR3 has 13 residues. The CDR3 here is CASSAQIDYEQYF. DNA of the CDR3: TGTGCCAGCAGCGCCCAGATAGACTACGAGCAGTACTTC.

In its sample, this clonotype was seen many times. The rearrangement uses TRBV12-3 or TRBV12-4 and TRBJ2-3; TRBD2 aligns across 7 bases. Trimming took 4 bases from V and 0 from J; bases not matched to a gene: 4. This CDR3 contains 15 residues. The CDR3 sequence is CASSSPSGSTDTQYF. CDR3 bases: TGTGCCAGCAGTTCCCCTAGCGGAAGCACAGATACGCAGTATTTT.

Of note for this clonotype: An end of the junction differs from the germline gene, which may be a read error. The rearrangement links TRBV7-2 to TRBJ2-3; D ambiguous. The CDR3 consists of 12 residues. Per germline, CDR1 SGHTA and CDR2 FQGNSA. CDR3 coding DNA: TGTGCCAGCGGTGTAAGCACAGATACGCAGTGTTTT. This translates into CASGVSTDTQCF. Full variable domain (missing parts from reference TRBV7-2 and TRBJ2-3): GAGVSQSPSNKVTEKGKDVELRCDPISGHTALYWYRQSLGQGLEFLIYFQGNSAPDKSGLPSDRFSAERTGGSVSTLTIQRTQQEDSAVYLCASGVSTDTQCFGPGTRLTVL.

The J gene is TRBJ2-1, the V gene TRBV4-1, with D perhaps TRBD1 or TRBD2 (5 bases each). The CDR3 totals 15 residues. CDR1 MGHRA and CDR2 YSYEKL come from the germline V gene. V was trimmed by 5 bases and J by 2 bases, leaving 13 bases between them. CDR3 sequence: CASSDPGAAYNEQFF. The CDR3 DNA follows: TGCGCCAGCAGCGATCCCGGGGCAGCCTACAATGAGCAGTTCTTC.

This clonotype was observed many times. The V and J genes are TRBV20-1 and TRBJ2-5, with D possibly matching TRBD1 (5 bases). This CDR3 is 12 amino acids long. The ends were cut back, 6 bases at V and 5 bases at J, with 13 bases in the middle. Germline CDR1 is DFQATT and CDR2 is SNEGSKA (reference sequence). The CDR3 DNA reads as TGCAGTGCAGGGGCTTTTGGGGAGACCCAGTACTTC. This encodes CSAGAFGETQYF.

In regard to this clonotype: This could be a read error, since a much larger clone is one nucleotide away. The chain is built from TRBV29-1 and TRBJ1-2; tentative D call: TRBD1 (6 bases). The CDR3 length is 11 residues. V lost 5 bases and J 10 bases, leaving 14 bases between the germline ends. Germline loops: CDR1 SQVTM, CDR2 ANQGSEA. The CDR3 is CSVSSGEAYTF. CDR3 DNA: TGCAGCGTTTCATCAGGGGAAGCCTACACCTTC. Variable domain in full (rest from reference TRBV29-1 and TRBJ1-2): SAVISQKPSRDICQRGTSLTIQCQVDSQVTMMFWYRQQPGQSLTLIATANQGSEATYESGFVIDKFPISRPNLTFSTLTVSNMSPEDSSIYLCSVSSGEAYTFGSGTRLTVV.

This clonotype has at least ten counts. The CDR3 protein is CASSPDRGRTFYGYTF. CDR3 in DNA: TGTGCCAGCAGCCCGGACAGGGGGCGGACATTCTATGGCTACACCTTC. The chain links TRBV4-2 to TRBJ1-2, with 11 bases aligning to TRBD1. The germline V gene has CDR1 LGHNA and CDR2 YNFKEQ. Trimming at V came to 4 bases and at J to 4 bases, leaving 8 bases not matched to a gene. This CDR3 has 16 amino acids.

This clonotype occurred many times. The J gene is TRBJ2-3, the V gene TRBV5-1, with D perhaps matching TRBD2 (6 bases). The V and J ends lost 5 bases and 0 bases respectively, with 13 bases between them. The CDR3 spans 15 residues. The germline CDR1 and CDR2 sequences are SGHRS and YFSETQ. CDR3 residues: CASRVDGGSTDTQYF. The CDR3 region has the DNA TGCGCCAGCAGGGTCGACGGGGGAAGCACAGATACGCAGTATTTT.

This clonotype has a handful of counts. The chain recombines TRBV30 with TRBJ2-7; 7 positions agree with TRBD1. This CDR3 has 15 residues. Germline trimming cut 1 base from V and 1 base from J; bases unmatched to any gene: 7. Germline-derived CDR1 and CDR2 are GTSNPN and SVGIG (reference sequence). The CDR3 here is CAWSAGQTLSYEQYF. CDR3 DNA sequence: TGTGCCTGGAGTGCGGGACAGACACTATCCTACGAGCAGTACTTC.

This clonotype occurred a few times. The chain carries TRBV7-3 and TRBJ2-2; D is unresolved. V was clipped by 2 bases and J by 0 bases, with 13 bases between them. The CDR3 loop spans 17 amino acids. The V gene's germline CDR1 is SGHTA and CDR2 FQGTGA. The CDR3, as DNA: TGTGCCAGCAGCTTACCTAATGACCCAACGAACACCGGGGAGCTGTTTTTT. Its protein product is CASSLPNDPTNTGELFF.